The source of this T cell receptor beta chain is a study of human T cells and chemical hapten exposure. Study observations and caveats: Sensitizing to DPC left TCRs with a frequency above 1 in 1000 unaltered.

Total RNA came from unfractionated whole blood. Unique molecular identifiers were linked by the library to individual cDNA molecules. From the reads, TCRdb called clonotypes with MiXCR, one entry per CDR3 protein. The repertoire holds about 120,000 distinct CDR3 sequences, with about 8.9% as singletons. The sample holds many counts of this clonotype. What it recognizes is unknown. The CDR3 runs to 14 residues. The germline gives CDR1 SGHTA, CDR2 FQGNSA. J lost 8 bases, V lost 6 bases, and 8 bases had no gene match. This sequence was found in a human donor in good health. Some clones in this sample may be carry-over from other donors' samples. V is TRBV7-2 and J is TRBJ1-4; 8 nucleotides agree with TRBD1. The sequenced sample consisted of whole blood. CDR3 region: CASRETGAGEKLFF. The CDR3 DNA reads TGTGCCAGCAGAGAGACAGGGGCGGGGGAAAAACTGTTTTTT.